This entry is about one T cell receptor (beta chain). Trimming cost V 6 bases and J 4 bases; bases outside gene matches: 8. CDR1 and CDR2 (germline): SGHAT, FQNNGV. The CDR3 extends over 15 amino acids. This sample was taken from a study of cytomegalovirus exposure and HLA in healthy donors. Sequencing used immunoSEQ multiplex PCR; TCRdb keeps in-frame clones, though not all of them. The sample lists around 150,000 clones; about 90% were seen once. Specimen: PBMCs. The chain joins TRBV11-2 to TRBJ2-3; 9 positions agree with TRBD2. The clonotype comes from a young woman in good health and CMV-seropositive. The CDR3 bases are TGTGCCAGCAGAGGCCCAGCGGGAGGCGCAGATACGCAGTATTTT. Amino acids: CASRGPAGGADTQYF.